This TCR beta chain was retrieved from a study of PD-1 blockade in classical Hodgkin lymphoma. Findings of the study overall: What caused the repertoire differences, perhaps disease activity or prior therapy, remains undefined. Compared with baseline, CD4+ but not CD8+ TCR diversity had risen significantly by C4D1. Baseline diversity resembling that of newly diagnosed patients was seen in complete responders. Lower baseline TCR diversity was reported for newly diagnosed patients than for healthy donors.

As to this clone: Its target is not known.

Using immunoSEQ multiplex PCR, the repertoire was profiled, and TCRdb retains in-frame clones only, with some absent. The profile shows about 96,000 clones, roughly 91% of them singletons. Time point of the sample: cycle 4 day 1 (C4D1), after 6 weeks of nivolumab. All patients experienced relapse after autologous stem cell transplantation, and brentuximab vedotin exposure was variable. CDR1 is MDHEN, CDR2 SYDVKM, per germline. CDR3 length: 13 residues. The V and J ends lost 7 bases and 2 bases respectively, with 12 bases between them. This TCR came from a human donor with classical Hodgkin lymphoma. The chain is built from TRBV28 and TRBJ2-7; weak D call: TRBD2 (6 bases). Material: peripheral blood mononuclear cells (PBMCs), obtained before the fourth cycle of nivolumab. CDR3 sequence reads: CASTRDSTYEQYF. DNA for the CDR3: TGTGCCAGCACCCGGGACTCCACCTACGAGCAGTACTTC.